Below are 10 T cell receptor beta chains sequenced from a single sample in a study of blood T cell repertoires in COVID-19. TCRdb keeps only in-frame clones here, not all; method: immunoSEQ multiplex PCR. The data show over 300,000 clones, roughly nine tenths seen once. Sequenced input: PBMCs or T cells enriched from blood (not recorded which). Receptors were obtained from a woman aged 25 to 39 who had recovered from COVID-19.

This chain links TRBV19 with TRBJ1-5; 9 bases fit TRBD1. Germline values: CDR1 LNHDA, CDR2 SQIVND (reference sequence). The CDR3 runs to 15 residues. The ends lost 5 bases at V and 1 base at J; junction bases unmatched: 3. CDR3 DNA sequence: TGTGCCAGTAGTCAGGACAGGGGAAGCAATCAGCCCCAGCATTTT. Protein product: CASSQDRGSNQPQHF.

The chain combines TRBV12-3 or TRBV12-4 with TRBJ1-1, with 7 bases fitting TRBD1. The CDR3 totals 12 residues. The V gene end was trimmed by 10 bases and the J gene end by 7 bases; junction bases not matched to a gene: 9. The CDR3 region is CATSTGWVEAFF. CDR3 nucleotide sequence: TGTGCCACCTCGACAGGGTGGGTTGAAGCTTTCTTT.

In this sample, this clone turned up once. The V and J genes are TRBV30 and TRBJ1-2; 8 bases fit TRBD1. The V and J ends lost 2 bases and 5 bases, in that order; junction bases with no gene match: 4. The germline V gene has CDR1 GTSNPN and CDR2 SVGIG (reference sequence). The CDR3 loop spans 13 amino acids. CDR3 in amino acids: CAWSTQGAYGYTF. Here the CDR3 DNA reads TGTGCCTGGAGTACCCAGGGGGCTTATGGCTACACCTTC.

J is TRBJ1-2 and V is TRBV5-4; the D is unclear. V was shortened by 0 bases and J by 10 bases, with 16 bases between the two germline ends. The CDR3 length is 14 residues. In germline, CDR1 is SGHNT, CDR2 YYREEE (reference sequence). The CDR3, as DNA: TGTGCCAGCAGCTTGGGGGCTGTTTGGAAGTCCTACACCTTC. The encoded protein is CASSLGAVWKSYTF.

The chain joins TRBV7-9 to TRBJ2-5; 10 bases are shared with TRBD1. Germline lookup yields CDR1 SEHNR and CDR2 FQNEAQ (reference sequence). V lost 7 bases and J lost 4; bases outside the gene matches: 9. The CDR3 has 15 residues. CDR3 bases: TGTGCCAGCACTCAAGACAGGGGGCTAGGAGAGACCCAGTACTTC. Translating it yields CASTQDRGLGETQYF.

This chain joins TRBV19 and TRBJ2-3, with 9 bases identical to TRBD2. The CDR3 has 15 amino acids. Germline V lookup: CDR1 LNHDA, CDR2 SQIVND (reference sequence). J lost 0 bases, V lost 7 bases, and 5 bases had no gene match. The CDR3 DNA sequence: TGTGCCAGTACCCTCCTAGCGGGGAGCACAGATACGCAGTATTTT. Translation: CASTLLAGSTDTQYF.

The gene calls are TRBV7-9 and TRBJ1-1; tentative D call: TRBD1 (5 bases). The germline V gene has CDR1 SEHNR and CDR2 FQNEAQ (reference sequence). The CDR3 runs 14 residues. Trimming removed 3 bases from V and 2 bases from J, with 10 bases in between. The CDR3 region is CASSLSRANTEAFF. The CDR3 DNA follows: TGTGCCAGCAGCTTGTCCAGGGCCAACACTGAAGCTTTCTTT. Filled out from reference TRBV7-9 and TRBJ1-1, the complete variable domain reads DTGVSQNPRHKITKRGQNVTFRCDPISEHNRLYWYRQTLGQGPEFLTYFQNEAQLEKSRLLSDRFSAERPKGSFSTLEIQRTEQGDSAMYLCASSLSRANTEAFFGQGTRLTVV.

The chain carries TRBV4-2 and TRBJ1-2; TRBD1 matches at 11 bases. The CDR3 covers 15 residues. The germline V gene has CDR1 LGHNA and CDR2 YNFKEQ. V dropped 1 base and J dropped 5; count of bases not matched to a gene: 3. Here the CDR3 reads CASSQGDRGGYGYTF. CDR3 DNA sequence: TGTGCCAGCAGCCAAGGGGACAGGGGGGGGTATGGCTACACCTTC.

This clone was seen just once. The chain is built from TRBV6-2 or TRBV6-3 and TRBJ2-1; 8 bases fit TRBD1. Germline CDR1 is MNHEY and CDR2 is SVGEGT. The CDR3 contains 16 residues. J lost 2 bases, V lost 5 bases, and 8 bases had no gene match. The CDR3 loop is CASSTRDRRTYNEQFF. The CDR3 DNA sequence: TGTGCCAGCAGTACCCGGGACAGGAGAACCTACAATGAGCAGTTCTTC.

This clone showed up just a few times. The chain uses TRBV9 and TRBJ1-4; D not certain. Germline V gene lookup returns CDR1 SGDLS and CDR2 YYNGEE. The CDR3 is 16 residues long. V shed 4 bases and J shed 0 bases, with 13 bases lying between them. The CDR3 nucleotides read TGTGCCAGCAGCCCCCCAGGTTCTACAACTAATGAAAAACTGTTTTTT. This codes for CASSPPGSTTNEKLFF.